The 32 T cell receptor beta chains below come from one sample, sequenced in a study of T cells in Graves' hyperthyroidism and ophthalmopathy (dated by TCRdb to between 2018 and 2021). The library came from multiplex PCR. Sequenced on an Illumina HiSeq 2000. The TCR beta CDR3 regions were amplified from RNA transcripts. The TCR CDR3 was subjected to a first round of RT-PCR using the HTBI primer set and the Qiagen OneStep RT-PCR kit. TCRdb cleaned the public reads at Q25 with fastp, built clones with MiXCR and kept in-frame beta chains. Records with the same CDR3 protein are collapsed into one entry carrying the most frequent genes and DNA. The sample contains 220,000 or so distinct CDR3 sequences, less than 20% of them found a single time. Around 30% of the sample is in the top ten clones. Sequencing input: blood. The source is a woman in her late teens or twenties with Graves' ophthalmopathy.

This clonotype came up a few times. The CDR3 does not end in the conserved phenylalanine or tryptophan, so this is likely a read error. The rearrangement joins TRBV29-1 to TRBJ2-7, with D perhaps matching TRBD1 (6 bases). V shed 6 bases and J shed 0 bases, with 15 bases lying between them. Germline V gene sequence: CDR1 SQVTM, CDR2 ANQGSEA. The CDR3 totals 14 residues. CDR3 sequence: CSVSTGLSSYEQYL. CDR3 coding DNA: TGCAGCGTATCGACAGGACTTAGCTCCTACGAGCAGTACCTC.

This clonotype was picked up many times. This chain joins TRBV18 and TRBJ2-1; D gene uncertain. Germline V CDR1 and CDR2: KGHSH, LQKENI. This CDR3 spans 11 amino acids. Trimming pared 5 bases from V and 8 bases from J, leaving 7 bases between. The CDR3 sequence: CASSYDYEQFF. The CDR3 DNA is TGTGCCAGCTCATATGATTATGAGCAGTTCTTC.

DNA for the CDR3: TGTGCCAGCAGCCTTGGGGGACAGGGGAATGAAAAACTGTTTTTT. It specifies CASSLGGQGNEKLFF. The V and J genes are TRBV3-1 and TRBJ1-4, with TRBD1 identical over 10 bases. The germline V gene encodes CDR1 LGHDT and CDR2 YNNKEL (reference sequence). The ends lost 4 bases at V and 5 bases at J; junction bases unmatched: 4. This CDR3 comprises 15 residues. The full variable domain, its missing parts supplied by reference TRBV3-1 and TRBJ1-4, is DTAVSQTPKYLVTQMGNDKSIKCEQNLGHDTMYWYKQDSKKFLKIMFSYNNKELIINETVPNRFSPKSPDKAHLNLHINSLELGDSAVYFCASSLGGQGNEKLFFGSGTQLSVL.

This clonotype was recorded many times. V gene TRBV27 combines with J gene TRBJ1-6, with 10 bases that match TRBD1. Germline CDR1 and CDR2: MNHEY and SMNVEV (reference sequence). Trimming at V came to 6 bases and at J to 9 bases, leaving 11 bases not matched to a gene. The CDR3 length is 16 residues. CDR3 sequence reads: CASSSSPGQGTSPLHF. The CDR3 bases are TGTGCCAGCAGCTCATCTCCGGGACAGGGGACTTCACCCCTCCACTTT.

The chain is built from TRBV6-1 and TRBJ2-2; 7 bases align to TRBD1. CDR3 length: 16 residues. The ends lost 5 bases at V and 4 bases at J; junction bases unmatched: 10. Germline CDR1 and CDR2: MNHNS and SASEGT. The chain's CDR3 is CASSRSRGRSTGELFF. The DNA for the CDR3 is TGTGCCAGCAGTCGCTCAAGGGGGCGCAGCACCGGGGAGCTGTTTTTT.

The chain has TRBV10-3 and TRBJ2-7; 16 nucleotides align to TRBD2. The CDR3 spans 16 residues. V was pared by 10 bases and J by 4 bases, with 10 bases of the junction left unmatched. Germline lookup yields CDR1 ENHRY and CDR2 SYGVKD. The DNA for the CDR3 is TGTGCCAGCAGCAGAGGGACTAGCGGGGGGGGGTACGAGCAGTACTTC. It encodes CASSRGTSGGGYEQYF.

The chain has TRBV7-2 and TRBJ2-1; 7 bases are a match to TRBD2. Germline V lookup: CDR1 SGHTA, CDR2 FQGNSA. V lost 1 base to trimming and J lost 5 bases; unmatched junction nucleotides: 5. The length of the CDR3 is 15 residues. DNA of the CDR3: TGTGCCAGCAGCTTAGGGCGGGGGAGCAACAATGAGCAGTTCTTC. This sequence encodes CASSLGRGSNNEQFF. Full variable domain (missing parts from reference TRBV7-2 and TRBJ2-1): GAGVSQSPSNKVTEKGKDVELRCDPISGHTALYWYRQSLGQGLEFLIYFQGNSAPDKSGLPSDRFSAERTGGSVSTLTIQRTQQEDSAVYLCASSLGRGSNNEQFFGPGTRLTVL.

This clonotype was observed many times. V and J are TRBV29-1 and TRBJ2-1, with unresolved D. Germline loops: CDR1 SQVTM, CDR2 ANQGSEA. The CDR3 runs to 11 residues. Trimming stripped 3 bases from V and 8 bases from J, with 8 bases between. Here the CDR3 reads CSVDVGYEQFF. The CDR3 bases are TGCAGCGTTGATGTAGGGTATGAGCAGTTCTTC.

This rearrangement joins TRBV4-1 to TRBJ2-2, with TRBD2 identical over 9 bases. The CDR3 runs 18 residues. V shed 1 base, J shed 1 base, and the junction held 7 bases outside the gene matches. CDR1 is MGHRA and CDR2 is YSYEKL in the germline V gene. The CDR3 DNA is TGCGCCAGCAGCCAAGCTTTAGCGGGGGCCCGGAACACCGGGGAGCTGTTTTTT. It is translated as CASSQALAGARNTGELFF.

The table lists this clonotype with many counts. This chain joins TRBV6-1 and TRBJ1-5; D is uncertain. The germline V and J ends were trimmed by 6 bases and 1 base, with 4 bases remaining between them. Per germline, CDR1 MNHNS and CDR2 SASEGT. The CDR3 consists of 12 residues. The CDR3 protein is CASRQSNQPQHF. The CDR3 DNA follows: TGTGCCAGCAGACAGAGCAATCAGCCCCAGCATTTT.

This clonotype was recorded many times. The V gene is TRBV20-1, the J gene TRBJ2-7; D is possibly TRBD2 (6 bases). Germline assignment: CDR1 DFQATT and CDR2 SNEGSKA (reference sequence). V shed 1 base and J shed 0 bases, with 7 bases lying between them. The CDR3 spans 13 residues. The CDR3 DNA follows: TGCAGTGCTAGAGCCGGGAGCTCCTACGAGCAGTACTTC. Protein sequence: CSARAGSSYEQYF.

The table lists this clonotype with many counts. The chain joins TRBV4-1 to TRBJ2-4; D unclear. Germline V gene sequence: CDR1 MGHRA, CDR2 YSYEKL. Trimming shortened V by 0 bases and J by 8 bases, and 11 bases separated the two germline ends. The CDR3 loop spans 14 amino acids. CDR3 sequence reads: CASSQDTFGYIQYF. CDR3 bases: TGCGCCAGCAGCCAAGATACATTCGGCTACATTCAGTACTTC.

The chain joins TRBV7-9 to TRBJ2-1; 10 positions match TRBD2. V was pared by 6 bases and J by 6 bases, with 5 bases of the junction left unmatched. The CDR3 contains 14 residues. Germline V gene lookup returns CDR1 SEHNR and CDR2 FQNEAQ (reference sequence). DNA of the CDR3: TGTGCCAGCAGACCTAGCGGGAGTCCCAATGAGCAGTTCTTC. As protein: CASRPSGSPNEQFF.

This clonotype was seen at least ten times. The V gene is TRBV18, the J gene TRBJ2-3; 14 bases align to TRBD2. CDR1 and CDR2 from the germline V gene are KGHSH and LQKENI. Trimming cost V 3 bases and J 2 bases; bases outside gene matches: 7. The CDR3 covers 18 residues. For the CDR3, the DNA is TGTGCCAGCTCACCCGGACTAGCGGGGGGCCCTCACACAGATACGCAGTATTTT. Its protein is CASSPGLAGGPHTDTQYF.

The V gene is TRBV20-1, the J gene TRBJ1-6, with 7 positions matching TRBD1. The CDR3 is made up of 12 amino acids. V lost 6 bases and J lost 7; bases outside the gene matches: 3. The V gene's germline CDR1 is DFQATT and CDR2 SNEGSKA (reference sequence). CDR3 DNA sequence: TGCAGTGCCGGACAGGCCAATTCACCCCTCCACTTT. This encodes CSAGQANSPLHF.

This clonotype was detected many times. The chain joins TRBV10-3 to TRBJ2-3; D gene uncertain. The germline V gene encodes CDR1 ENHRY and CDR2 SYGVKD. CDR3 length equals 12 residues. The V gene lost 2 bases and the J gene lost 5 bases, with 5 bases spanning the gap. In DNA form, the CDR3 reads TGTGCCATCAGTGAGGTAATAGATACGCAGTATTTT. Protein product: CAISEVIDTQYF.

There are many counts of this clonotype. This rearrangement joins TRBV5-1 to TRBJ1-2, with D uncertain. Trimming removed 4 bases from V and 0 bases from J, with 13 bases in between. The CDR3 length is 15 residues. Germline V gives CDR1 SGHRS, CDR2 YFSETQ. CDR3 residues: CASSGGLKANYGYTF. The CDR3 DNA is TGCGCCAGCAGCGGTGGACTGAAAGCTAACTATGGCTACACCTTC.

This clonotype has ten or more counts. The rearrangement uses TRBV25-1 and TRBJ1-5; D is ambiguous. Germline lookup yields CDR1 MGHDK and CDR2 SYGVNS. V dropped 7 bases and J dropped 2 bases, with 12 bases sitting between them. CDR3 length: 14 residues. In DNA, the CDR3 is TGTGCCAGCACCCCTTCCGGCGGCAATCAGCCCCAGCATTTT. This gives the protein CASTPSGGNQPQHF.

This clonotype was recorded many times. J is TRBJ2-3 and V is TRBV20-1; unclear D gene. Germline CDR1 and CDR2: DFQATT and SNEGSKA (reference sequence). Trimming took 4 bases from V and 8 from J, leaving 10 bases between them. The CDR3 loop spans 11 amino acids. The chain's CDR3 is CSANGPSTQYF. CDR3 sequence (DNA): TGCAGTGCTAATGGCCCCAGTACGCAGTATTTT.

The chain uses TRBV5-1 and TRBJ1-3; 8 bases fit TRBD1. CDR1 is SGHRS, CDR2 YFSETQ, per germline. CDR3 length: 15 amino acids. With 0 bases clipped from V and 8 bases from J, the junction kept 7 bases outside the gene matches. DNA of the CDR3: TGCGCCAGCAGCTTGGCCGGACAGGGACTAGACACCATATATTTT. This encodes CASSLAGQGLDTIYF.

This clonotype was recorded at least ten times. The V call is TRBV19, the J call TRBJ2-6; D is unresolved. V lost 7 bases, J lost 2 bases, and 0 bases lay in between. The CDR3 consists of 11 residues. Germline-derived CDR1 and CDR2 are LNHDA and SQIVND (reference sequence). The CDR3 loop reads CASTGANVLTF. Here the CDR3 DNA reads TGTGCCAGTACTGGGGCCAACGTCCTGACTTTC. The whole variable domain, filled in from reference TRBV19 and TRBJ2-6, reads DGGITQSPKYLFRKEGQNVTLSCEQNLNHDAMYWYRQDPGQGLRLIYYSQIVNDFQKGDIAEGYSVSREKKESFPLTVTSAQKNPTAFYLCASTGANVLTFGAGSRLTVL.

This clonotype was seen at least ten times. The rearrangement uses TRBV20-1 and TRBJ2-1, with 11 bases that match TRBD2. The germline gives CDR1 DFQATT, CDR2 SNEGSKA (reference sequence). The CDR3 spans 14 residues. J gave up 7 bases and V 4 bases, and 6 bases lay outside the gene matches. CDR3 sequence reads: CSAKLAGVRNEQFF. CDR3 bases: TGCAGTGCTAAACTAGCGGGAGTAAGAAATGAGCAGTTCTTC.

This clonotype was counted ten times or more. This chain links TRBV18 with TRBJ2-1, with no clear D. This CDR3 is 16 amino acids long. Trimming pared 8 bases from V and 0 bases from J, leaving 17 bases between. Germline loops: CDR1 KGHSH, CDR2 LQKENI. DNA of the CDR3: TGTGCCAGCACGCTCAGAGGCGCCAGCTCCTACAATGAGCAGTTCTTC. It codes for CASTLRGASSYNEQFF. Complete variable domain (other parts from reference TRBV18 and TRBJ2-1): NAGVMQNPRHLVRRRGQEARLRCSPMKGHSHVYWYRQLPEEGLKFMVYLQKENIIDESGMPKERFSAEFPKEGPSILRIQQVVRGDSAAYFCASTLRGASSYNEQFFGPGTRLTVL.

Ten or more counts support this clonotype. CDR3 coding DNA: TGTGCCAGCAGTTACGAAGCGGGGGGGCGTTACAATGAGCAGTTCTTC. Translation: CASSYEAGGRYNEQFF. The V gene is TRBV6-5, the J gene TRBJ2-1; 10 nucleotides agree with TRBD2. Germline V gene lookup returns CDR1 MNHEY and CDR2 SVGAGI. V trimming: 2 bases; J trimming: 4 bases; junction bases outside the gene matches: 5. The CDR3 has 16 residues.

This clonotype was observed at least ten times. The chain recombines TRBV2 with TRBJ1-2; 8 bases match TRBD1. Germline trimming cut 2 bases from V and 6 bases from J; bases unmatched to any gene: 5. The germline CDR1 and CDR2 sequences are SNHLY and FYNNEI. The CDR3 is 14 residues long. The CDR3 nucleotides are TGTGCCAGCAGTGAAACAGGGGGAGTGGATGGCTACACCTTC. Its translation: CASSETGGVDGYTF. The full variable domain, completed using reference TRBV2 and TRBJ1-2, is EPEVTQTPSHQVTQMGQEVILRCVPISNHLYFYWYRQILGQKVEFLVSFYNNEISEKSEIFDDQFSVERPDGSNFTLKIRSTKLEDSAMYFCASSETGGVDGYTFGSGTRLTVV.

The table lists this clonotype with many counts. This chain joins TRBV28 and TRBJ1-5; no definite D call. CDR3 length: 13 residues. Germline CDR1 MDHEN, CDR2 SYDVKM. Deletions cut 5 bases from V and 3 bases from J, with 8 bases between. CDR3 amino acids: CASSVPLNQPQHF. The CDR3, as DNA: TGTGCCAGCAGTGTCCCCCTCAATCAGCCCCAGCATTTT.

This rearrangement joins TRBV2 to TRBJ1-5; 7 nucleotides line up with TRBD1. The CDR3 covers 16 residues. CDR1 SNHLY and CDR2 FYNNEI come from the germline V gene. Losses at the gene ends were 5 bases for V and 1 base for J; bases not matched to a gene: 8. The CDR3 region has the DNA TGTGCCAGCAGTTTCGTGGGACAGCCAAGCAATCAGCCCCAGCATTTT. Its protein is CASSFVGQPSNQPQHF.

The chain links TRBV2 to TRBJ2-2; D is possibly TRBD1 (5 bases). This CDR3 contains 16 residues. Deletions cut 6 bases from V and 0 bases from J, with 14 bases between. Germline V gene lookup returns CDR1 SNHLY and CDR2 FYNNEI. The CDR3 protein is CASSLKKTANTGELFF. The CDR3 nucleotides read TGTGCCAGCAGCCTCAAAAAGACAGCGAACACCGGGGAGCTGTTTTTT.

This clonotype was recorded at least ten times. The chain joins TRBV3-1 to TRBJ1-2; weak D call: TRBD1 (5 bases). V shed 5 bases and J shed 2 bases, with 12 bases lying between them. The CDR3 has 14 residues. Germline V gives CDR1 LGHDT, CDR2 YNNKEL (reference sequence). The CDR3 region has the DNA TGTGCCAGCAGCAAGACAGCGACCAACTATGGCTACACCTTC. Protein: CASSKTATNYGYTF.

This clonotype was recorded at least ten times. This chain joins TRBV20-1 and TRBJ1-5, with D possibly matching TRBD1 (5 bases). Germline V lookup: CDR1 DFQATT, CDR2 SNEGSKA (reference sequence). Trimming cost V 6 bases and J 1 base, with 13 bases left between them. This CDR3 contains 14 residues. The CDR3 here is CSAQRGGSNQPQHF. In DNA form, the CDR3 reads TGCAGTGCCCAGAGGGGTGGGAGCAATCAGCCCCAGCATTTT.

The chain carries TRBV28 and TRBJ2-7, with D perhaps TRBD1 (6 bases). The CDR3 contains 13 residues. The germline V gene encodes CDR1 MDHEN and CDR2 SYDVKM. V lost 6 bases, J lost 1 base, and 10 bases lay in between. CDR3 nucleotides: TGTGCCAGCAGGGCAGGGGATTCCTACGAGCAGTACTTC. As protein: CASRAGDSYEQYF.

This clonotype appeared a few times. The chain recombines TRBV7-2 with TRBJ2-5, with TRBD2 matching over 10 bases. CDR1 and CDR2 from the germline V gene are SGHTA and FQGNSA. The CDR3 is 15 amino acids. V lost 5 bases and J lost 2; bases outside the gene matches: 5. CDR3: CASSTSSGGQETQYF. The CDR3 region has the DNA TGTGCCAGCAGCACATCTAGCGGGGGTCAAGAGACCCAGTACTTC.